This note documents a single T cell receptor beta chain sequence. This clone was seen only once. Its antigen is currently not known. The input lacks base qualities; no much larger clone sits a single base away. The data stem from a study of control samples from healthy donors and cancer patients (dated by TCRdb to the early 2020s). The library was made by the immunoSEQ multiplex PCR assay. TCRdb holds this immuneACCESS table with in-frame rearrangements only. Some clones are missing; in checked studies, unresolved V genes explain under half, and the rest has no known cause. The sample yields some 150,000 clones; approximately 94% were counted once. Together, the top ten hold 13% of the sample. The TCR sequence derives from a man aged 35 to 55 in good health. Input material: blood.

For the CDR3, the sequence is CASSLGNTGNTIYF. The DNA reads as follows: TGTGCCAGCAGCCTCGGGAATACCGGAAACACCATATATTTT. The chain is assembled from TRBV3-1 (or the pseudogene TRBV3-2) and TRBJ1-3, with the D gene uncertain. Per the germline V gene (reference sequence), LGHDT is the CDR1 and YNNKEL is the CDR2. The trim is 4 bases for V and 4 bases for J, with a gap of 11 bases between the germline ends. Including cysteine and phenylalanine, the CDR3 has 14 amino acids. The DNA shown is the 42-base CDR3, in frame from base 1.